The 10 T cell receptor beta chains given below trace back to one sample, sequenced in a study of blood T cell repertoires in COVID-19. The repertoire was sequenced with immunoSEQ multiplex PCR; TCRdb's copy has only in-frame clones and lacks some. This table has around 69,000 clones, 89% appearing once. Sequenced sample: peripheral blood. All receptors derive from a woman in her forties or fifties with active COVID-19.

The chain joins TRBV9 to TRBJ2-5; perhaps TRBD2 as D (5 bases). The CDR3 has 14 amino acids. V shed 0 bases and J shed 3 bases, with 9 bases lying between them. CDR1 and CDR2 from the germline V gene are SGDLS and YYNGEE. The CDR3 nucleotides read TGTGCCAGCAGCGTAGGATCGGGGAAAGAGACCCAGTACTTC. This codes for CASSVGSGKETQYF.

This chain connects TRBV11-2 to TRBJ2-7; a possible D gene is TRBD2 (6 bases). Trimming took 5 bases from V and 3 from J, leaving 11 bases between them. This CDR3 has 13 amino acids. Germline V gene sequence: CDR1 SGHAT, CDR2 FQNNGV. The CDR3 coding sequence is TGTGCCAGCAGCCGTACGACTAGCTACGAGCAGTACTTC. Amino acids: CASSRTTSYEQYF.

The V call is TRBV28, the J call TRBJ2-1; 7 bases align to TRBD1. The germline V gene has CDR1 MDHEN and CDR2 SYDVKM. Germline trimming cut 7 bases from V and 6 bases from J; bases unmatched to any gene: 6. This CDR3 contains 13 residues. The CDR3 DNA reads TGTGCCAGCACGACCGGGACAGTCAATGAGCAGTTCTTC. Amino acids: CASTTGTVNEQFF. The full variable domain, with the rest looked up from reference TRBV28 and TRBJ2-1, is DVKVTQSSRYLVKRTGEKVFLECVQDMDHENMFWYRQDPGLGLRLIYFSYDVKMKEKGDIPEGYSVSREKKERFSLILESASTNQTSMYLCASTTGTVNEQFFGPGTRLTVL.

The chain recombines TRBV11-3 with TRBJ2-1; a possible D gene is TRBD1 (6 bases). V lost 3 bases and J lost 0, with 9 bases in between. In germline, CDR1 is SGHNT, CDR2 YENEEA. This CDR3 comprises 15 residues. The CDR3 DNA is TGTGCCAGCAGCTTTAGGGGGAGCTCCTACAATGAGCAGTTCTTC. The encoded protein is CASSFRGSSYNEQFF.

The chain joins TRBV2 to TRBJ1-2; possibly TRBD1 for D (5 bases). V was clipped by 3 bases and J by 4 bases, with 15 bases between them. The CDR3 spans 15 residues. Per germline, CDR1 SNHLY and CDR2 FYNNEI. CDR3 nucleotide sequence: TGTGCCAGCAGTGATCAAAGGGGAGGGACCTATGGCTACACCTTC. Amino acid sequence: CASSDQRGGTYGYTF.

The chain is built from TRBV7-6 and TRBJ2-1; no reliable D call. V lost 1 base, J lost 0 bases, and 10 bases lay in between. The germline V gene has CDR1 SGHVS and CDR2 FNYEAQ. CDR3 length equals 16 residues. Written as DNA, the CDR3 is TGTGCCAGCAGCTTAGTCCAACACAGCTCCTACAATGAGCAGTTCTTC. It yields the protein CASSLVQHSSYNEQFF.

The chain uses TRBV5-8 and TRBJ1-5; TRBD1 is a possible D gene (5 bases). The CDR3 has 14 amino acids. V was pared by 5 bases and J by 3 bases, with 12 bases between. CDR1 and CDR2 from the germline V gene are SGHTS and YDEGEE. CDR3 protein: CASSDRQHNQPQHF. The CDR3 DNA reads as TGTGCCAGCAGTGACAGACAGCACAATCAGCCCCAGCATTTT.

This rearrangement joins TRBV19 to TRBJ1-2; 7 nucleotides line up with TRBD1. The germline V gene encodes CDR1 LNHDA and CDR2 SQIVND (reference sequence). J gave up 5 bases and V 6 bases, and 6 bases lay outside the gene matches. This CDR3 contains 13 residues. The CDR3 DNA reads as TGTGCCAGTAGCCTCCAGGGGGTTTATGGCTACACCTTC. It encodes CASSLQGVYGYTF.

The chain is built from TRBV9 and TRBJ1-1; 7 bases are shared with TRBD1. The V segment lost 3 bases and the J segment 0 bases; nucleotides outside the gene matches: 5. Germline V gene data show CDR1 as SGDLS and CDR2 as YYNGEE. CDR3 size: 15 residues. The CDR3 nucleotides read TGTGCCAGCAGCGCCAGACAGGGAGTGAACACTGAAGCTTTCTTT. Translating gives CASSARQGVNTEAFF.

The table lists this clone with a few counts. The CDR3 spells CAWGTGGNQPQHF. In nucleotides, the CDR3 is TGTGCCTGGGGGACAGGGGGCAATCAGCCCCAGCATTTT. The rearrangement links TRBV30 to TRBJ1-5; 10 nucleotides align to TRBD1. The CDR3 consists of 13 residues. The junction had 0 bases not matched to a gene; V was cut back by 5 bases and J by 2 bases. CDR1 and CDR2 (germline): GTSNPN, SVGIG (reference sequence).